This TCR beta chain was sequenced for a study of T cell responses to AZD1222 COVID-19 vaccine. Study outcomes and limitations: No repertoire was sampled before or during the peak T cell response, only after it. Females made up more of the donors, who were largely white British, and clonal diversity may have come out too low.

Note on this clone: Its antigen is undetermined.

The assay was immunoSEQ multiplex PCR, and TCRdb's table has in-frame clones only and misses some. The sample comprises 55,000 to 80,000 clones, about 89% of which are singletons, and 28% rests with the top ten. Combined were second doses at about 4 or about 12 weeks. The CDR3 consists of 16 residues. V was clipped by 0 bases and J by 1 base; unmatched bases: 3. Sample: peripheral blood, taken 28 days after the second AZD1222 dose. The TCR originated in an adult who received the AZD1222 COVID-19 vaccine. This chain joins TRBV5-3 and TRBJ1-1; 10 bases agree with TRBD1. TRBV5-3 is an open reading frame, and its role is uncertain. For the CDR3, the DNA is TGTGCCAGAAGCTTGGGACAGGGGGCAAGGAACACTGAAGCTTTCTTT. It yields the protein CARSLGQGARNTEAFF.